This T cell receptor (beta chain) emerged from a study of cytomegalovirus exposure and HLA in healthy donors. Study-level results: The authors later found HLA-associated TCR beta chains more clonally expanded than equally common others. When analyzed later, the rates of TCR association showed variation by HLA locus, with DRB1 the most and HLA-C the fewest. The study labeled under 200 TCR beta chains cytomegalovirus-associated.

This CDR3 spans 12 amino acids. The germline V and J ends were trimmed by 5 bases and 6 bases, with 10 bases remaining between them. Per germline, CDR1 MNHEY and CDR2 SVGAGI. Researchers ran the PCR with 60 Vbeta and 13 Jbeta primers. Here immunoSEQ multiplex PCR was the method, and the copy in TCRdb shows in-frame clones only, minus some. Of 150,000 to 200,000 clones listed, about 85% were seen once; the top ten hold more than 1.5%. Remarks on this clone: Antigen unknown.

Specimen: PBMCs. The source is a woman aged 50 to 65 in good health and CMV-seronegative. The chain carries TRBV6-5 and TRBJ1-1; D is undetermined. The DNA of the CDR3 is TGTGCCAGCAGTGAGGGCGTCTCTGAAGCTTTCTTT. It encodes CASSEGVSEAFF.